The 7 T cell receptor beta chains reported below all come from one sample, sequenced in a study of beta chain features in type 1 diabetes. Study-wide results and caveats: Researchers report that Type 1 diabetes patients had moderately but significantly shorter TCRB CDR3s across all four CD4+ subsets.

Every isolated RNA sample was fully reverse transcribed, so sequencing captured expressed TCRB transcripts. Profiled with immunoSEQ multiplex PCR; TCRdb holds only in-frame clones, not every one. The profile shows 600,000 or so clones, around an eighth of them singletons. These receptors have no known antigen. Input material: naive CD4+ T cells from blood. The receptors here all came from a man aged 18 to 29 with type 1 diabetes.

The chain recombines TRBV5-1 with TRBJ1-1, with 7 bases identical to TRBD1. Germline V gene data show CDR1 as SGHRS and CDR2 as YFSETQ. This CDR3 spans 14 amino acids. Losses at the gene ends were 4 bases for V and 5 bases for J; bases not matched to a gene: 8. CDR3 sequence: CASSPDREGTEAFF. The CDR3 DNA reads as TGCGCCAGCAGCCCCGACAGGGAGGGGACTGAAGCTTTCTTT.

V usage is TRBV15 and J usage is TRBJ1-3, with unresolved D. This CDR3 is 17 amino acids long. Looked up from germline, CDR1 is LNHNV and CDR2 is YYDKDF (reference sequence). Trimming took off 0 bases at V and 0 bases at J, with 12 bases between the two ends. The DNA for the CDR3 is TGTGCCACCAGCAGAGATTTATCGTCCTACTCTGGAAACACCATATATTTT. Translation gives CATSRDLSSYSGNTIYF.

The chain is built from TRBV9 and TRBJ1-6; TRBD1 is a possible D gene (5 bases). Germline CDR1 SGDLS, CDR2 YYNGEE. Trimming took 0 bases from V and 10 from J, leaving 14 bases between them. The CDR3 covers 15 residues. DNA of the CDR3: TGTGCCAGCAGCGTAGATCAAGGGACCAGGTCACCCCTCCACTTT. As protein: CASSVDQGTRSPLHF.

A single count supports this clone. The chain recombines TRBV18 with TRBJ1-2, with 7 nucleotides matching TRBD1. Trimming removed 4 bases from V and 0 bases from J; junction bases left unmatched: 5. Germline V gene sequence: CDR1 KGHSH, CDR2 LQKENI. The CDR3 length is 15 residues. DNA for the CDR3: TGTGCCAGCTCACAAGACAGGGTTACTAACTATGGCTACACCTTC. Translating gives CASSQDRVTNYGYTF.

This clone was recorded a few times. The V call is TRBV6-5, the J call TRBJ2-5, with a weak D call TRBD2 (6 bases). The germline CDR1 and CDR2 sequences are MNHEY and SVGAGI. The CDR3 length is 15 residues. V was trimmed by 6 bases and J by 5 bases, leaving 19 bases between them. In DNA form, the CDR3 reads TGTGCCAGCAGAACCAGACATATGGGGGGTGAGACCCAGTACTTC. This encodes CASRTRHMGGETQYF.

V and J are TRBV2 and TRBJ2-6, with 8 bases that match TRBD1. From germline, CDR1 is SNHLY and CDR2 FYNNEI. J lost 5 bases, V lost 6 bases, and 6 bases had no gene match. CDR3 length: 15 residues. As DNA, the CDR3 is TGTGCCAGCAGGACCCCAGGGGGCCGGGCCAACGTCCTGACTTTC. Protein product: CASRTPGGRANVLTF.

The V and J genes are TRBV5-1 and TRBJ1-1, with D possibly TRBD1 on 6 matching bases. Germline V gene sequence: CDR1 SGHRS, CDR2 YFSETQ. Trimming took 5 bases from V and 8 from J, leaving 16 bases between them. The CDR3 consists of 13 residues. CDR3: CASSVYDQGEAFF. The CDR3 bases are TGCGCCAGCAGTGTCTACGATCAGGGGGAAGCTTTCTTT. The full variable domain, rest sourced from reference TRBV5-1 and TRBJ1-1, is KAGVTQTPRYLIKTRGQQVTLSCSPISGHRSVSWYQQTPGQGLQFLFEYFSETQRNKGNFPGRFSGRQFSNSRSEMNVSTLELGDSALYLCASSVYDQGEAFFGQGTRLTVV.